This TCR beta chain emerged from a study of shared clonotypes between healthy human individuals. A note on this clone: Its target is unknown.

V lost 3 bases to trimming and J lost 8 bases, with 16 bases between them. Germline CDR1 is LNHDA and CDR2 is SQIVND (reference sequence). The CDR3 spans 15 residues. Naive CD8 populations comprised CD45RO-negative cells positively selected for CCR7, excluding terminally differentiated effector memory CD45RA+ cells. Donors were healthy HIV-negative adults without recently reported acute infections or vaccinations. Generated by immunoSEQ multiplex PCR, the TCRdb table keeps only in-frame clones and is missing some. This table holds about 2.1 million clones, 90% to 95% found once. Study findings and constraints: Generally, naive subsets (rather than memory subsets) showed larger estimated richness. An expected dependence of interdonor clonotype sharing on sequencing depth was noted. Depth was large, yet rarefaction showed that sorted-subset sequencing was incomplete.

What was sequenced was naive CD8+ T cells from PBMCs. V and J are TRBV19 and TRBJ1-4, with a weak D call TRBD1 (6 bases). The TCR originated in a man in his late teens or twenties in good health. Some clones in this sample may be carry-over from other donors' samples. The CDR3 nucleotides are TGTGCCAGTAGTATTAGGAGACAGGTGCGAGAAAAACTGTTTTTT. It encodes CASSIRRQVREKLFF.